A selection of T cell receptor beta chains follows, all from one sample in a study of blood T cell repertoires in COVID-19. Repertoires were generated with immunoSEQ multiplex PCR, while TCRdb's copy carries only in-frame clones and drops some. Altogether roughly 220,000 clones are present, around 88% being singletons, with the ten largest covering around 15%. Sequenced: PBMCs or T cells enriched from blood (not recorded which). Receptors originate from a woman aged 45-65 years with acute COVID-19. Both conserved end residues are part of each CDR3. Fields, in order: J gene, V gene, clone size, D gene, CDR3 protein, CDR3 DNA. The D gene is left open where the match is weak. Clone size is shown for a subset of rows, as once, few, many or a class of expanded clone.

TRBJ2-1 | TRBV5-1 | . | TRBD2 | CASSLGGSQNEQFF | TGCGCCAGCAGCTTGGGCGGGAGTCAAAATGAGCAGTTCTTC
TRBJ1-2 | TRBV6-5 | . | . | CASSMRTAWGYTF | TGTGCCAGCAGTATGAGGACAGCCTGGGGCTACACCTTC
TRBJ2-2 | TRBV30 | . | TRBD2 | CAWTRGSSGTTGELFF | TGTGCCTGGACCCGCGGATCTAGCGGGACCACCGGGGAGCTGTTTTTT
TRBJ1-3 | TRBV5-1 | few | . | CASSFDPAGTGNTIYF | TGCGCCAGCAGCTTTGATCCGGCGGGGACTGGAAACACCATATATTTT
TRBJ1-5 | TRBV6-2/TRBV6-3 | . | TRBD1 | CASSDRTGVGQPQHF | TGTGCCAGCAGCGATAGGACAGGGGTGGGTCAGCCCCAGCATTTT
TRBJ2-1 | TRBV5-6 | . | TRBD2 | CASKDTNGGGNEQFF | TGTGCCAGCAAAGACACGAATGGCGGGGGGAATGAGCAGTTCTTC
TRBJ1-2 | TRBV21-1 | . | . | CASSPQGVNYGYTF | TGTGCCAGCAGCCCCCAGGGGGTTAACTATGGCTACACCTTC
TRBJ1-2 | TRBV27 | . | . | CASSLSAAPNYGYTF | TGTGCCAGCAGTTTATCGGCCGCACCTAACTATGGCTACACCTTC
TRBJ1-6 | TRBV27 | . | TRBD1 | CASSLYGGQQNPPLHF | TGTGCCAGCAGTTTATACGGGGGACAGCAAAATCCACCCCTCCACTTT
TRBJ2-7 | TRBV10-3 | . | TRBD1 | CAIMGQGYEQYF | TGTGCCATCATGGGACAGGGCTACGAGCAGTACTTC
TRBJ1-2 | TRBV29-1 | . | . | CSVSTGSGNYGYTF | TGCAGCGTTTCCACAGGGTCGGGTAACTATGGCTACACCTTC
TRBJ2-7 | TRBV21-1 | . | . | CASSPLLAYSYEQYF | TGTGCCAGCAGCCCATTACTAGCGTATTCCTACGAGCAGTACTTC
TRBJ2-1 | TRBV2 | . | . | CASRLSSYNEQFF | TGTGCCAGCAGGCTAAGCTCCTACAATGAGCAGTTCTTC
TRBJ2-7 | TRBV10-3 | . | TRBD1 | CAISESVFGAGGSSYEQYF | TGTGCCATCAGTGAGTCAGTATTTGGAGCAGGGGGCAGCTCCTACGAGCAGTACTTC
TRBJ2-5 | TRBV7-8 | . | . | CASSPSETQYF | TGTGCCAGCAGCCCGTCGGAGACCCAGTACTTC
TRBJ2-7 | TRBV28 | . | . | CASSLSASVPSYEQYF | TGTGCCAGCAGTTTATCCGCTAGCGTTCCCTCCTACGAGCAGTACTTC
TRBJ2-2 | TRBV19 | . | . | CASRSRGLHDGELFF | TGTGCCAGTAGAAGTAGGGGACTTCACGACGGGGAGCTGTTTTTT
TRBJ1-4 | TRBV30 | . | . | CAWNREGEKLFF | TGTGCCTGGAACAGGGAGGGGGAAAAACTGTTTTTT
TRBJ1-5 | TRBV28 | . | TRBD1 | CASRGDRRNNQPQHF | TGTGCCAGCAGGGGGGACAGACGTAACAATCAGCCCCAGCATTTT
TRBJ1-5 | TRBV19 | . | . | CASSIGTARGNQPQHF | TGTGCCAGTAGTATAGGGACAGCAAGGGGCAATCAGCCCCAGCATTTT
TRBJ2-7 | TRBV6-5 | . | . | CASMDRLSYEQYF | TGTGCCAGCATGGACAGACTATCCTACGAGCAGTACTTC
TRBJ2-1 | TRBV29-1 | . | TRBD1 | CSVEGTGGNEQFF | TGCAGCGTTGAAGGGACAGGGGGAAATGAGCAGTTCTTC
TRBJ2-3 | TRBV18 | once | . | CASSPRPPSSTDTQYF | TGTGCCAGCTCACCACGGCCGCCCTCGAGCACAGATACGCAGTATTTT
TRBJ1-5 | TRBV10-3 | once | . | CAISDNQEGQPQHF | TGTGCCATCAGTGATAATCAGGAAGGCCAGCCCCAGCATTTT
TRBJ2-7 | TRBV28 | once | TRBD2 | CASEPSGGRYEQYF | TGTGCCAGTGAGCCGAGCGGGGGACGCTACGAGCAGTACTTC
TRBJ2-5 | TRBV10-3 | . | . | CAVAGEQETQYF | TGTGCCGTCGCAGGTGAACAAGAGACCCAGTACTTC
TRBJ2-5 | TRBV5-1 | . | . | CASSSGRGQETQYF | TGCGCCAGCAGTTCAGGACGGGGACAAGAGACCCAGTACTTC
TRBJ1-5 | TRBV27 | . | . | CASSLSANRVGQPQHF | TGTGCCAGCAGTTTATCGGCTAACAGGGTAGGTCAGCCCCAGCATTTT
TRBJ2-7 | TRBV6-5 | . | TRBD1 | CASSIRQGYSYEQYF | TGTGCCAGCAGCATCCGACAGGGGTACTCCTACGAGCAGTACTTC
TRBJ2-1 | TRBV5-6 | . | TRBD1 | CASSYPGQGVFHEQFF | TGTGCCAGCAGCTACCCCGGTCAGGGGGTCTTCCATGAGCAGTTCTTC
TRBJ2-1 | TRBV7-9 | few | TRBD2 | CASSSSGRGSYNEQFF | TGTGCCAGCAGTTCTAGCGGGAGGGGCTCCTACAATGAGCAGTTCTTC
TRBJ1-1 | TRBV19 | . | TRBD1 | CASRTDRGRLAFF | TGTGCCAGTAGGACGGACAGGGGCAGGTTAGCTTTCTTT
TRBJ2-7 | TRBV19 | . | . | CASSTGLSRYEQYF | TGTGCCAGTAGTACAGGGTTAAGTCGGTACGAGCAGTACTTC
TRBJ1-5 | TRBV7-3 | few | TRBD1 | CASSPGTGVNQPQHF | TGTGCCAGCAGCCCCGGGACAGGGGTTAATCAGCCCCAGCATTTT
TRBJ1-5 | TRBV15 | few | . | CATSRPTQPQHF | TGTGCCACCAGCAGACCTACTCAGCCCCAGCATTTT
TRBJ2-2 | TRBV7-2 | . | TRBD2 | CASSLSTAGAGELFF | TGTGCCAGCAGCTTAAGCACAGCGGGAGCCGGGGAGCTGTTTTTT
TRBJ1-5 | TRBV7-9 | . | TRBD1 | CASSPGQVNQPQHF | TGTGCCAGCAGCCCAGGACAGGTCAATCAGCCCCAGCATTTT
TRBJ1-1 | TRBV2 | . | . | CARRSYENTEAFF | TGTGCCAGGAGATCGTACGAGAACACTGAAGCTTTCTTT
TRBJ2-5 | TRBV18 | . | . | CASSPPSAGTQYF | TGTGCCAGCTCACCACCGTCGGCGGGAACCCAGTACTTC
TRBJ2-7 | TRBV28 | . | TRBD2 | CASHPSGSSYEQYF | TGTGCCAGCCACCCTAGCGGGAGCTCTTACGAGCAGTACTTC
TRBJ1-1 | TRBV6-5 | . | TRBD1 | CASSYSLTGWGAFF | TGTGCCAGCAGTTACTCCTTGACAGGGTGGGGAGCTTTCTTT
TRBJ2-7 | TRBV6-5 | few | TRBD1 | CASSSRQGEQYF | TGTGCCAGCAGTTCCCGACAGGGCGAGCAGTACTTC
TRBJ1-5 | TRBV20-1 | . | . | CSASAGDNQPQHF | TGCAGTGCTAGTGCCGGGGACAATCAGCCCCAGCATTTT
TRBJ2-7 | TRBV29-1 | . | TRBD1 | CSVEDPGQGGEQYF | TGCAGCGTTGAAGATCCGGGACAGGGAGGCGAGCAGTACTTC
TRBJ2-1 | TRBV30 | . | TRBD2 | CAWSVLKRGRWNEQFF | TGTGCCTGGAGTGTACTTAAGCGGGGACGTTGGAATGAGCAGTTCTTC
TRBJ1-1 | TRBV19 | . | . | CASSIFAGAATEAFF | TGTGCCAGTAGTATTTTTGCAGGGGCGGCCACTGAAGCTTTCTTT
TRBJ2-5 | TRBV12-3/TRBV12-4 | . | TRBD2 | CASSNSGGETQYF | TGTGCCAGCAGCAATTCGGGGGGGGAGACCCAGTACTTC
TRBJ1-2 | TRBV28 | . | . | CASSLVADSYGYTF | TGTGCCAGCAGTTTAGTGGCAGACTCGTATGGCTACACCTTC
TRBJ2-7 | TRBV7-8 | . | . | CASSPSADYEQYF | TGTGCCAGCAGCCCCTCGGCGGACTACGAGCAGTACTTC
TRBJ2-5 | TRBV5-1 | . | . | CASSYSDRRETQYF | TGCGCCAGCAGCTATTCCGACAGGCGCGAGACCCAGTACTTC
TRBJ2-1 | TRBV18 | . | . | CATVMRGGFMDNEQFF | TGTGCCACCGTGATGCGTGGCGGATTCATGGACAATGAGCAGTTCTTC
TRBJ2-2 | TRBV11-2 | once | TRBD1 | CASSLNRGTGRTGELFF | TGTGCCAGCAGCCTAAATAGGGGGACAGGGAGGACCGGGGAGCTGTTTTTT
TRBJ1-2 | TRBV30 | . | . | CAWSFGQRVNYGYTF | TGTGCCTGGAGCTTCGGACAGCGCGTTAACTATGGCTACACCTTC
TRBJ2-5 | TRBV5-1 | . | . | CASSPLPSSGYQETQYF | TGCGCCAGCAGCCCCCTCCCCTCCAGCGGGTACCAAGAGACCCAGTACTTC